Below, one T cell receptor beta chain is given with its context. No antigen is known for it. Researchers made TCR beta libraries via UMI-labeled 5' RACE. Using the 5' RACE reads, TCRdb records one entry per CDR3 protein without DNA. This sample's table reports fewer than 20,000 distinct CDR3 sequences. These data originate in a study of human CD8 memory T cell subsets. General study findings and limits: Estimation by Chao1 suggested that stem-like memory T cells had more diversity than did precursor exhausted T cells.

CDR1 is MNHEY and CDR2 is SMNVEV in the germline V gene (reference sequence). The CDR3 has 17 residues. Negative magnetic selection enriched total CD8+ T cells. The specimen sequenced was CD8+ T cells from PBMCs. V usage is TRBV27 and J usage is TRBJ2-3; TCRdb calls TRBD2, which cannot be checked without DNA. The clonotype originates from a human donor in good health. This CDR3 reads CASRKSGGPTSTDTQYF.